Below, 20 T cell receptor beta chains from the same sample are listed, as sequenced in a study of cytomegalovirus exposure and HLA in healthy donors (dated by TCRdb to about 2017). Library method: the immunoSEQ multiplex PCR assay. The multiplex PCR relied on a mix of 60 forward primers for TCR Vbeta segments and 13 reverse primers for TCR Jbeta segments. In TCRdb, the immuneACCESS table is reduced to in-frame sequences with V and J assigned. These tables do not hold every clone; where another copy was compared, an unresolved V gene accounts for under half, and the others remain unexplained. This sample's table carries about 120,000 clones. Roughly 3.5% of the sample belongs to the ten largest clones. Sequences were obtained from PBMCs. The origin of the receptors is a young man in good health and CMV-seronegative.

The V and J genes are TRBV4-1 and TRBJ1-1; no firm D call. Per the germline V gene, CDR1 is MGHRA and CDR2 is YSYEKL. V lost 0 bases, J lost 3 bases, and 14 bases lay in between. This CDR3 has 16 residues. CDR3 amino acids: CASSQEAARRDTEAFF. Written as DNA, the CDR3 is TGCGCCAGCAGCCAAGAAGCGGCACGGCGGGACACTGAAGCTTTCTTT.

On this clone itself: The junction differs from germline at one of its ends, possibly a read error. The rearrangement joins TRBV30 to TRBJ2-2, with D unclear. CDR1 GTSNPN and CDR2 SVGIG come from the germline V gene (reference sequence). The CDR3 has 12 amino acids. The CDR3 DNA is TGTGCCTGGAGTCTAAACAGCGGGGAGCTGTTTTTT. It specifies CAWSLNSGELFF.

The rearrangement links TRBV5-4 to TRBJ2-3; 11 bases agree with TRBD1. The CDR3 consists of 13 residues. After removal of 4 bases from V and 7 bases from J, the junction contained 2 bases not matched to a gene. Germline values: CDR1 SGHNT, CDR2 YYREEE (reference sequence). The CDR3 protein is CASSRTGGNTQYF. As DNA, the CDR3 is TGTGCCAGCAGCCGGACAGGGGGCAATACGCAGTATTTT.

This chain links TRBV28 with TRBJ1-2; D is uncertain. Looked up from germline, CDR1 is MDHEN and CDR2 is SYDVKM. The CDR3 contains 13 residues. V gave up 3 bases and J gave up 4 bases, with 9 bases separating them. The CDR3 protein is CASSFGDVYGYTF. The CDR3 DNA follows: TGTGCCAGCAGTTTTGGAGACGTCTATGGCTACACCTTC.

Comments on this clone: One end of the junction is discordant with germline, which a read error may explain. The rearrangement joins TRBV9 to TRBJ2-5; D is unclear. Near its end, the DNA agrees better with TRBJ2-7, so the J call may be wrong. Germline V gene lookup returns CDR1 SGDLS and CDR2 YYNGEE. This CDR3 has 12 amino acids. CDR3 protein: CASSDSSDEQYF. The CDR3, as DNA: TGTGCCAGCAGCGACAGCTCCGACGAGCAGTACTTC.

The CDR3 DNA follows: TGTGCCAGCAGGACATCACTGAACACTGAAGCTTTCTTT. Translating gives CASRTSLNTEAFF. The chain is built from TRBV27 and TRBJ1-1; no clear D gene. This CDR3 spans 13 amino acids. The germline CDR1 and CDR2 sequences are MNHEY and SMNVEV (reference sequence). V lost 6 bases and J lost 0, with 8 bases in between.

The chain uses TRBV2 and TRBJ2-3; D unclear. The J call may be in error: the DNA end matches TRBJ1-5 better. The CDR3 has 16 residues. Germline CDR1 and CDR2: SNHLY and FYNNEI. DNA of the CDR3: TGTGCCAGCAGATTCCCGACTAGCGGGATCACAGATACGCAGCATTTT. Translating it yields CASRFPTSGITDTQHF.

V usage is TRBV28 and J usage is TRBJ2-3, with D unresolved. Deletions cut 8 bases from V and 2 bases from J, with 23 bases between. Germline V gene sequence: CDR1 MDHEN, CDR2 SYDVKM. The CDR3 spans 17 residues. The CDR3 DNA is TGTGCCAGCCCCCCCCATACCGAGCGTCTCCTCACAGATACGCAGTATTTT. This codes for CASPPHTERLLTDTQYF.

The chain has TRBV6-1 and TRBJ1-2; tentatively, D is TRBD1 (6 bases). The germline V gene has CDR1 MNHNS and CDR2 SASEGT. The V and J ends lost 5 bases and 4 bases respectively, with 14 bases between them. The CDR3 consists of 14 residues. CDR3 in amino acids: CASSTTGRRYGYTF. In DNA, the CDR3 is TGTGCCAGCAGTACCACAGGGAGACGCTATGGCTACACCTTC.

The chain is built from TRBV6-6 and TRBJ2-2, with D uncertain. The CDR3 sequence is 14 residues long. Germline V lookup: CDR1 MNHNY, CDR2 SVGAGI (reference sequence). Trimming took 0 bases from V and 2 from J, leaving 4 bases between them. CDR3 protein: CASSYSQNTGELFF. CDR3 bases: TGTGCCAGCAGTTACTCTCAAAACACCGGGGAGCTGTTTTTT.

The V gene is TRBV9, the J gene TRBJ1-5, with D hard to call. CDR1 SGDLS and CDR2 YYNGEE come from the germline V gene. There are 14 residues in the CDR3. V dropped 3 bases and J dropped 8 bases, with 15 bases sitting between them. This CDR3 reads CASSEMGGREPQHF. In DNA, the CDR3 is TGTGCCAGCAGCGAGATGGGAGGGCGTGAGCCCCAGCATTTT.

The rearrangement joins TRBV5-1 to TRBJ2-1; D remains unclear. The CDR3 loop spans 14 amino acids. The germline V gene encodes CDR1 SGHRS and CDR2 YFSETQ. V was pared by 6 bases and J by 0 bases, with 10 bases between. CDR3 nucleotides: TGCGCCAGCACCGCTCCTAGCTCCTACAATGAGCAGTTCTTC. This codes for CASTAPSSYNEQFF.

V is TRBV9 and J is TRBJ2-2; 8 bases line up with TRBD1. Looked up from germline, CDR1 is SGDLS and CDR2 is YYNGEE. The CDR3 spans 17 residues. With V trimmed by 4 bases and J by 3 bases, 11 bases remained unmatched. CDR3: CASSSQADRVDTGELFF. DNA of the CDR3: TGTGCCAGCAGCTCCCAGGCGGACAGGGTGGACACCGGGGAGCTGTTTTTT.

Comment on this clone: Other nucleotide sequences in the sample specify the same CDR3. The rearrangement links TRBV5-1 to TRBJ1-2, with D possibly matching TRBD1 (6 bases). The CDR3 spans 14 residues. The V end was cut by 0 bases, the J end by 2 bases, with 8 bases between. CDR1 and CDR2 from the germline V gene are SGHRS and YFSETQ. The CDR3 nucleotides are TGCGCCAGCAGCTTGGAGAGGGGGAACTATGGCTACACCTTC. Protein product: CASSLERGNYGYTF.

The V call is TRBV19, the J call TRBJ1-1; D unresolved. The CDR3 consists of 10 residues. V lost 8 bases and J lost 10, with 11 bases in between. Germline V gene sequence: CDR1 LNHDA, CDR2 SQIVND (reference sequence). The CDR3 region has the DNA TGTGCCAGTTATGACCGGGGAGCTTTCTTT. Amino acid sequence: CASYDRGAFF.

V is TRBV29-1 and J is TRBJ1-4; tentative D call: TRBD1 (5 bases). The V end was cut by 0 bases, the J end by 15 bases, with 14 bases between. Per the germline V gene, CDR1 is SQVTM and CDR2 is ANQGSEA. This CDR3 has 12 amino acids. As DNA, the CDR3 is TGCAGCGTTGAAGATGGGACTGGACATTTGTTTTTT. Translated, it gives CSVEDGTGHLFF.

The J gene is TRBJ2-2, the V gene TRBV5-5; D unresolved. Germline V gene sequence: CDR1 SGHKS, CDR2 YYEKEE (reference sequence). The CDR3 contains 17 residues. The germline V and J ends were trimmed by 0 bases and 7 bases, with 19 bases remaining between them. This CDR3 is CASSLVLVVVDGGELFF. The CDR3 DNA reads TGTGCCAGCAGCTTGGTGCTAGTGGTAGTAGACGGCGGGGAGCTGTTTTTT. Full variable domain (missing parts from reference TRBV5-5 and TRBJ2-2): DAGVTQSPTHLIKTRGQQVTLRCSPISGHKSVSWYQQVLGQGPQFIFQYYEKEERGRGNFPDRFSARQFPNYSSELNVNALLLGDSALYLCASSLVLVVVDGGELFFGEGSRLTVL.

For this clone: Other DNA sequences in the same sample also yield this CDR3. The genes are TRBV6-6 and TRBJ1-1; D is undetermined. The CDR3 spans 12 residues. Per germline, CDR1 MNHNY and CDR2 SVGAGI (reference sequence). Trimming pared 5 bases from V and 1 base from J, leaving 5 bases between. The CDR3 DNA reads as TGTGCCAGCAGTCGACAGAACACTGAAGCTTTCTTT. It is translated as CASSRQNTEAFF.

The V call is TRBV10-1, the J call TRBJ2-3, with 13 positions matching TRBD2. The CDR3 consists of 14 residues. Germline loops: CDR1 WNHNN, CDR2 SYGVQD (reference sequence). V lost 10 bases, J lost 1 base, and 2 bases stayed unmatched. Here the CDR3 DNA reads TGCGCCACCGGGACTAGCGGGGGCACAGATACGCAGTATTTT. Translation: CATGTSGGTDTQYF.

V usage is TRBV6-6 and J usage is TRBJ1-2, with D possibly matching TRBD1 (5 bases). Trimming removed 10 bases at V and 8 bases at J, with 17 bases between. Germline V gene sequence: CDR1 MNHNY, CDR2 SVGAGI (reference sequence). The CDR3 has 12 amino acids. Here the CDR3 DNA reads TGTGCCACCGTCCCTGGGGCGCAGGGCTACACCTTC. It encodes CATVPGAQGYTF.